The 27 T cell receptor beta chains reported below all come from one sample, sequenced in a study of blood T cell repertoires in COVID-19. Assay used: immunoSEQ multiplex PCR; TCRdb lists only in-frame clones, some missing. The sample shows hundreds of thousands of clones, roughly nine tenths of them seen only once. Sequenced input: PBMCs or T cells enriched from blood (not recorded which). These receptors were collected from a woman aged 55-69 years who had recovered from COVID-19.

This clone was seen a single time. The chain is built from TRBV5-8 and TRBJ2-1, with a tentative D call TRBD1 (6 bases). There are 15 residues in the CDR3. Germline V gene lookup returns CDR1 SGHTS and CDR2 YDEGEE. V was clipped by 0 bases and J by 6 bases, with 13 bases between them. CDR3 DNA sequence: TGTGCCAGCAGCTTGGAGAGGGGGAAGGGCAATGAGCAGTTCTTC. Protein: CASSLERGKGNEQFF.

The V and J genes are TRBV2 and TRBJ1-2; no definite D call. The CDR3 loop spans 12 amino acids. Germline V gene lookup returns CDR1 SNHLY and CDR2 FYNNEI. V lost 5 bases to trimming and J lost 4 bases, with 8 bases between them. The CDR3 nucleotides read TGTGCCAGCAGTCCAATACTCTATGGCTACACCTTC. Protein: CASSPILYGYTF.

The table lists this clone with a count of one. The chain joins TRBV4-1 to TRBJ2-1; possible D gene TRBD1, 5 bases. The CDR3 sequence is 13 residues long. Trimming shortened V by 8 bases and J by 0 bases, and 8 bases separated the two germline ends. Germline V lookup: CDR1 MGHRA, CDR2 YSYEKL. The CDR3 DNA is TGCGCCAGCGGGGCGAGCTCCTACAATGAGCAGTTCTTC. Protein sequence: CASGASSYNEQFF.

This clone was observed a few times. CDR3 residues: CASSPQRGPNGYTF. DNA of the CDR3: TGCGCCAGCAGCCCACAGCGGGGGCCTAATGGCTACACCTTC. The V gene is TRBV4-1, the J gene TRBJ1-2, with D tentatively TRBD1 (6 bases). The CDR3 totals 14 residues. V was clipped by 4 bases and J by 6 bases, with 15 bases between them. From germline, CDR1 is MGHRA and CDR2 YSYEKL.

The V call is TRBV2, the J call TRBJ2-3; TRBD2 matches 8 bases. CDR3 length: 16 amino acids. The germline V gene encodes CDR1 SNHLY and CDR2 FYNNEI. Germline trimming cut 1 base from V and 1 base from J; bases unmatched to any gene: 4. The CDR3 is CASSEGKRGRTDTQYF. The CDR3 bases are TGTGCCAGCAGTGAAGGAAAGCGGGGGCGCACAGATACGCAGTATTTT.

The CDR3 nucleotides read TGTGCCACCAGCAGAGATCTGGCAGGGGGAAACACCATATATTTT. As protein: CATSRDLAGGNTIYF. The chain joins TRBV15 to TRBJ1-3; D might be TRBD1 (5 bases). The CDR3 covers 15 residues. Looked up from germline, CDR1 is LNHNV and CDR2 is YYDKDF (reference sequence). V gave up 0 bases and J gave up 4 bases, with 10 bases separating them.

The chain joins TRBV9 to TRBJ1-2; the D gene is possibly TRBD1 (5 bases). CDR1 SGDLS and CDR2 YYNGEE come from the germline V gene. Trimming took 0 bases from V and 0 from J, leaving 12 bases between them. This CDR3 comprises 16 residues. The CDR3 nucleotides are TGTGCCAGCAGCGTAGATTATCAGGGATCTAACTATGGCTACACCTTC. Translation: CASSVDYQGSNYGYTF.

The CDR3 sequence is CASSVGVTGPDTQYF. The CDR3, as DNA: TGTGCCAGCAGCGTAGGAGTGACAGGGCCAGATACGCAGTATTTT. The chain links TRBV9 to TRBJ2-3; 7 bases align to TRBD1. The V segment lost 0 bases and the J segment 4 bases; nucleotides outside the gene matches: 5. Germline assignment: CDR1 SGDLS and CDR2 YYNGEE. This CDR3 is built from 15 residues.

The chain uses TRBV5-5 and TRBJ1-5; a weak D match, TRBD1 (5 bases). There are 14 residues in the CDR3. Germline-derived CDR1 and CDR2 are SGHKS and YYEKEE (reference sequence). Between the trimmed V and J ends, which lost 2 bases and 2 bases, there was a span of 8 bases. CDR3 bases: TGTGCCAGCAGCTTAGTCAGGGGCAATCAGCCCCAGCATTTT. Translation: CASSLVRGNQPQHF.

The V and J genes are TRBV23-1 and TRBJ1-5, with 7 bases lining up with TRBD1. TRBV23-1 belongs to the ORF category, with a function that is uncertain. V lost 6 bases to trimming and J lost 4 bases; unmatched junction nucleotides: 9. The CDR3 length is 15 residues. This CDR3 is CASSRDRAFNQPQHF. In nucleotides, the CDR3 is TGCGCCAGCAGCCGAGACAGGGCTTTTAATCAGCCCCAGCATTTT.

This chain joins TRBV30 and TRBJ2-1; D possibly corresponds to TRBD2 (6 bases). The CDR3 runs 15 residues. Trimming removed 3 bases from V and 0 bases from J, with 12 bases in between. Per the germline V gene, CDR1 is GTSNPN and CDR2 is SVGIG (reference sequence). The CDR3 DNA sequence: TGTGCCTGGAGGGCGGGAAGGAGCTCCTACAATGAGCAGTTCTTC. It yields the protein CAWRAGRSSYNEQFF.

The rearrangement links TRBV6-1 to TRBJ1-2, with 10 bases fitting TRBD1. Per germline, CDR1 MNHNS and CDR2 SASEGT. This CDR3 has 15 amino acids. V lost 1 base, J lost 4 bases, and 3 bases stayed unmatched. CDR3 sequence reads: CASSEGTGGTYGYTF. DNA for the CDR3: TGTGCCAGCAGTGAAGGGACAGGGGGGACCTATGGCTACACCTTC.

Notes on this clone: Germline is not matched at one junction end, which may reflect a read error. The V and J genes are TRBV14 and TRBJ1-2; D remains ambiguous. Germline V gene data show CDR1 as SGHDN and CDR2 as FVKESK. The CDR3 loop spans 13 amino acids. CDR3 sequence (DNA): TGTGCCAGCAGCCAAGATTTGCGGCAGCCCTATGCCTTC. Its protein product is CASSQDLRQPYAF.

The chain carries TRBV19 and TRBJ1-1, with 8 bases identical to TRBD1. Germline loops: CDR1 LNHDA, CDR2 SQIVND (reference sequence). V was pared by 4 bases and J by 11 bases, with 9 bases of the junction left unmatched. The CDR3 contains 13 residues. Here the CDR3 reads CASSTLDRGSAFF. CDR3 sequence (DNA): TGTGCCAGTAGTACCCTCGACAGGGGATCTGCTTTCTTT.

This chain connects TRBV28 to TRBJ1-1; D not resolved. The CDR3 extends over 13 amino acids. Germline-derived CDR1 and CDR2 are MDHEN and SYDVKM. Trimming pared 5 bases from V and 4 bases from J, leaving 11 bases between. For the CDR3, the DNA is TGTGCCAGCAGTCTCACACGGGGCACTGAAGCTTTCTTT. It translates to CASSLTRGTEAFF.

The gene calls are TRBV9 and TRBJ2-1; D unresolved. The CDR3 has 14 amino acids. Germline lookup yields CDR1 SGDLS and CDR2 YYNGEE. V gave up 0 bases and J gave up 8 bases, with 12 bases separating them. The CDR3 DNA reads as TGTGCCAGCAGCGTAGCTGGTAGATTGCATGAGCAGTTCTTC. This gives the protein CASSVAGRLHEQFF.

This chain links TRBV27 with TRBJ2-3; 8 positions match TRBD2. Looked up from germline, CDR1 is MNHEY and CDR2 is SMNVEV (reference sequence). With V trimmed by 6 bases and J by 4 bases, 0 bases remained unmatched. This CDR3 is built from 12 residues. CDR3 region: CASSGRADTQYF. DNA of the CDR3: TGTGCCAGCAGCGGGAGGGCAGATACGCAGTATTTT.

The CDR3 nucleotides read TGCGCCAGCAGCCTCTCGGACAGGGGCACTGAAGCTTTCTTT. Encoded protein: CASSLSDRGTEAFF. This chain links TRBV4-1 with TRBJ1-1, with 9 bases aligning to TRBD1. Germline V lookup: CDR1 MGHRA, CDR2 YSYEKL. The J segment lost 4 bases and the V segment lost 4 bases, leaving 4 bases of the junction unmatched. The CDR3 contains 14 residues.

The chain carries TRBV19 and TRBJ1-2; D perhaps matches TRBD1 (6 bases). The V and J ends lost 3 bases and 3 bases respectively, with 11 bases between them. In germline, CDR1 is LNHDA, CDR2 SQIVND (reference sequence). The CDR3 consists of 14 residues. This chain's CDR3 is CASSIRGGDYGYTF. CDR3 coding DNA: TGTGCCAGTAGTATCCGCGGGGGCGACTATGGCTACACCTTC.

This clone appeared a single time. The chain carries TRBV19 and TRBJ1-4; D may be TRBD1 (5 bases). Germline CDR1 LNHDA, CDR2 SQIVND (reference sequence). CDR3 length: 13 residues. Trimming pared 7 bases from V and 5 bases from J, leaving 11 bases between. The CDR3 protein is CASKKRGNEKLFF. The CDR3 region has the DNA TGTGCCAGTAAGAAAAGGGGAAATGAAAAACTGTTTTTT.

CDR3: CASSRTSGGGTGELFF. The CDR3 DNA is TGTGCCAGCAGCCGGACTAGCGGGGGAGGCACCGGGGAGCTGTTTTTT. V and J are TRBV3-1 (or the pseudogene TRBV3-2) and TRBJ2-2; TRBD2 matches 13 bases. The V segment lost 4 bases and the J segment 4 bases; nucleotides outside the gene matches: 3. This CDR3 is 16 amino acids long. Germline V gene data show CDR1 as LGHDT and CDR2 as YNNKEL (reference sequence).

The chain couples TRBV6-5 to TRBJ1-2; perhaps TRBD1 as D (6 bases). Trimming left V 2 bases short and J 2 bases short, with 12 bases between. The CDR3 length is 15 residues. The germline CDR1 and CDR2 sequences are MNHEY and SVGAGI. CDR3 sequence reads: CASSYRGAGNYGYTF. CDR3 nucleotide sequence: TGTGCCAGCAGTTACCGGGGGGCCGGGAACTATGGCTACACCTTC.

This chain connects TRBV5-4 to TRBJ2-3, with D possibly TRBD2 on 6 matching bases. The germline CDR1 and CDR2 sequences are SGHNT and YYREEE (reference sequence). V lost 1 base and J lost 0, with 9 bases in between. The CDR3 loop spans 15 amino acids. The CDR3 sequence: CASSLYGTSTDTQYF. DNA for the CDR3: TGTGCCAGCAGCTTGTATGGGACTAGCACAGATACGCAGTATTTT.

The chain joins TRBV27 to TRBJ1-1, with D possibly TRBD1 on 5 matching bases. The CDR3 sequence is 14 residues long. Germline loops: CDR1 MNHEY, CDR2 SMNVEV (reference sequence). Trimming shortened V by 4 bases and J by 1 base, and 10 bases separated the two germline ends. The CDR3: CASSSREGNTEAFF. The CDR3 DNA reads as TGTGCCAGCAGTTCCAGGGAGGGGAACACTGAAGCTTTCTTT.

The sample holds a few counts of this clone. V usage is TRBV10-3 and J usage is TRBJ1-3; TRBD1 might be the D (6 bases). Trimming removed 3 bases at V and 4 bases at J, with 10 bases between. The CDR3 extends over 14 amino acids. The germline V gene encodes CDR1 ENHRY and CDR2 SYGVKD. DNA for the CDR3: TGTGCCATCAGTGACACAGGGATCGGAAACACCATATATTTT. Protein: CAISDTGIGNTIYF.

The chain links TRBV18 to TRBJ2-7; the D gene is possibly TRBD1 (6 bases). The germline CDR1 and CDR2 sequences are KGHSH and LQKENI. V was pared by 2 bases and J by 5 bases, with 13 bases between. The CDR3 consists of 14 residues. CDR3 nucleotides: TGTGCCAGCTCACCATTTACAGGGAACGACGAGCAGTACTTC. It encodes CASSPFTGNDEQYF.

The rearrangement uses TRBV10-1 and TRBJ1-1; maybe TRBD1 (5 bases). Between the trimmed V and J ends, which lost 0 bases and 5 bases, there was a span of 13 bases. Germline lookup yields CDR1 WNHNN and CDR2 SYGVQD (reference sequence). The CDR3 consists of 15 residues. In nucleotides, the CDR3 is TGCGCCAGCAGTGAGTCGCGGGGGAAGGAAACTGAAGCTTTCTTT. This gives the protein CASSESRGKETEAFF.